This T cell receptor (beta chain) emerged from a study of T cell responses to AZD1222 COVID-19 vaccine. Study-level findings and limits: Clonal diversity may have been underestimated in mostly white British donors. Targeting of unmutated variant regions was reportedly seen in nearly half of spike-specific TCRs.

Using immunoSEQ multiplex PCR, the repertoire was profiled, and TCRdb retains in-frame clones only, with some absent. The sample shows more than 150,000 clones, about 85% of them seen only once. In the case of this clone: The antigen is not known.

The sample in question was peripheral blood, obtained after recovery from COVID-19. The clonotype comes from an adult who had recovered from COVID-19.

The CDR3 region has the DNA TGTGCCAGTAGTACCTCCCGCACTAGCGGGGGGGCTGGGGAGACCCAGTACTTC. This translates into CASSTSRTSGGAGETQYF. This rearrangement joins TRBV19 to TRBJ2-5; 13 bases are a match to TRBD2. The trim removed 4 bases at V and 5 bases at J, leaving 13 bases unmatched. Germline loops: CDR1 LNHDA, CDR2 SQIVND (reference sequence). This CDR3 contains 18 residues.